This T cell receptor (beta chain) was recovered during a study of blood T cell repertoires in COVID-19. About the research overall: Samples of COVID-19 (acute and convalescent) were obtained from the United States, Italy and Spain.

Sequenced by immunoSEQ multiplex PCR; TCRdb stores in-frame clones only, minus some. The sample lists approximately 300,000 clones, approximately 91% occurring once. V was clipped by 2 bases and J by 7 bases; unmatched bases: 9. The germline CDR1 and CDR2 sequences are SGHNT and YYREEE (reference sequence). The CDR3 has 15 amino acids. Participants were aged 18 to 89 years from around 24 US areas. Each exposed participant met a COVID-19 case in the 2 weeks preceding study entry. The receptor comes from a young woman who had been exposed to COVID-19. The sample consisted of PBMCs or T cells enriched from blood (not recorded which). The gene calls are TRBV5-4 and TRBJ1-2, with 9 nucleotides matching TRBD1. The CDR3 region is CASSFPTGTGFGYTF. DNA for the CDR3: TGTGCCAGCAGCTTCCCGACCGGGACAGGGTTTGGCTACACCTTC.